In this sample, the clone carrying this T cell receptor (beta chain) turned up a few times. The CDR3 runs to 14 residues. The germline V gene has CDR1 LGHNA and CDR2 YSLEER. Trimming took 4 bases from V and 9 from J; bases not matched to a gene: 6. These data belong to a study of T-cell reconstitution after alpha-beta-depleted transplantation in children. The library targeted TCRbeta and was prepared with unique molecular identifiers. From the PCR reads, TCRdb called clonotypes with MiXCR, one entry per CDR3 protein. Of around 490,000 distinct CDR3 sequences listed, about an eighth are singletons. The sequence was obtained from a female patient aged 2-10 years who had a stem cell transplant for aplastic anemia, so the T cells may come from the graft donor. The sample in question was PBMCs, mostly from graft donor cells, obtained 180 days after TCRalphabeta/CD19-depleted stem cell transplant. The chain combines TRBV4-3 with TRBJ2-1; 10 bases match TRBD2. The CDR3 loop is CASSPASGSREQFF. The CDR3 coding sequence is TGCGCCAGCAGCCCCGCTAGCGGGAGCCGTGAGCAGTTCTTC.